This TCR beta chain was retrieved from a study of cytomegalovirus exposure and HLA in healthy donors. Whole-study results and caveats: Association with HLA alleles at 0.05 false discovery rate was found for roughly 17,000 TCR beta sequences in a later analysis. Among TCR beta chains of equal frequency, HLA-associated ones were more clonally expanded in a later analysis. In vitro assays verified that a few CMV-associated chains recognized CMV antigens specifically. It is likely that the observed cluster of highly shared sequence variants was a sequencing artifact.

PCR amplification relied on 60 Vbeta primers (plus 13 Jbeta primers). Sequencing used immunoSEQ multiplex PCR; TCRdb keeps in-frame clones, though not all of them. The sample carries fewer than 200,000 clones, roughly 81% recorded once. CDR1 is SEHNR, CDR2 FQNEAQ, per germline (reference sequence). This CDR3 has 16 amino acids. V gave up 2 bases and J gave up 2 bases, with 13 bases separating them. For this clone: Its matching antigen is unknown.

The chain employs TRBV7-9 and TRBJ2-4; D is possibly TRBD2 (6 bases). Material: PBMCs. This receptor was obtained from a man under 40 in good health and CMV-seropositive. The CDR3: CASSLYSTSPKNIQYF. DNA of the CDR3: TGTGCCAGCAGCTTATACTCTACTAGCCCCAAAAACATTCAGTACTTC.